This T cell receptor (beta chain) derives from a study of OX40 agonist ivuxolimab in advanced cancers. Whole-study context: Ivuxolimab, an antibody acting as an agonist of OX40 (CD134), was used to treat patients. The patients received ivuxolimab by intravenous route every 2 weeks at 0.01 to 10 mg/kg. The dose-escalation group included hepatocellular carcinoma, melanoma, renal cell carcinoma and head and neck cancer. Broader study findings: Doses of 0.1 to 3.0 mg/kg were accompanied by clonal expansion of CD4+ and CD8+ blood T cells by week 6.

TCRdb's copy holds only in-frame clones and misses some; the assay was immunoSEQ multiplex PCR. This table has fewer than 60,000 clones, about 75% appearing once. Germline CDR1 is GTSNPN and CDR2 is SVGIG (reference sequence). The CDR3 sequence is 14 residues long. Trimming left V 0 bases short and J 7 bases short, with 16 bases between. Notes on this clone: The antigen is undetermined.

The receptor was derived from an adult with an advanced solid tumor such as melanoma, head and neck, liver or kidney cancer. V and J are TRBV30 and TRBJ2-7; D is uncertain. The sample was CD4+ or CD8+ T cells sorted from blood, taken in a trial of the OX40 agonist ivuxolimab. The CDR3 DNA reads TGTGCCTGGAGTGTCGAGACGGGTGTCTCGGAGCAGTACTTC. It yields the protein CAWSVETGVSEQYF.